This T cell receptor beta chain was sequenced in a study of blood T cell repertoires in COVID-19 (dated by TCRdb to 2018 to 2021). Concerning the study at large: Collaborator samples came from the United States, Italy and Spain and covered acute and convalescent phases of COVID-19. A de-identified subject ID, COVID-19 status, age in years and sex were almost always included in the sample metadata. The samples were drawn from two sources: the first 160 participants of the ongoing ImmuneRACE study, and 1,200 or so subjects contributed by 6 global collaborators. HLA class I and class II types, where available, came from metadata supplied by the sample provider rather than from assay-based typing. Deeply sampled blood TCRbeta repertoires from subjects exposed to, actively infected with, or recovered from COVID-19 were included in the dataset. The repertoires were released in a freely available public database meant as a resource for research on the immune response to SARS-CoV-2. The prospective study material was composed of cDNA or gDNA derived from T cells, B-cell-depleted T cells, or PBMCs.

What the authors observed across the whole study: How much clinical and demographic metadata was included differed by source and by participant, and the metadata was provided uncurated.

Relative to germline, V is missing 11 bases and J is missing 8 bases, with 10 bases of the junction outside any gene match. The CDR3 runs 13 amino acids, cysteine and phenylalanine included. CDR3 DNA is the only sequence kept; it has 39 bases, read in frame from the first base. CDR1 and CDR2 are drawn from the germline V gene: MNHEY, SVGAGI. To note about this clone: Its specific antigen is unknown. Base quality data are lacking; no much larger clone is found one base away.

TCRbeta CDR3 regions were amplified from genomic DNA by means of the immunoSEQ Assay, a bias-controlled multiplex PCR. As for how the authors treated the data: Within the assay, amplification of reference gene primers was used to estimate how many nucleated cells each sample contained. To quantify the absolute abundance of each unique TCRbeta CDR3 rearrangement, sequence reads were collapsed and filtered. For each sample, productive Simpson clonality was calculated as the square root of Simpson's diversity index across productive rearrangements. Held by TCRdb, this immuneACCESS table contains in-frame sequences only and omits some clones. Under half of the omission traces to an unresolved V gene where checked; the cause of the rest is unknown. V, J and clone size were drawn from that table, and D and trimming were deduced from the DNA. For this sample there are over 400,000 clones; approximately 85% appear just once. The ten most abundant clones make up about 3.2% of the sample.

The collaborating institutions used their own protocols to collect whole blood in K2EDTA tubes. For TCRbeta analysis, collaborator samples were shipped as frozen whole blood, as isolated PBMCs, or as DNA extracted from either sample type. In this chain, TRBV6-5 is recombined with TRBJ2-4, and 9 bases in between align with TRBD1. The receptor's source is a human donor in a cohort sampled during active COVID-19. Sequenced input: peripheral blood. In nucleotide form, the sequence is TGTGCCGCCCAGGCCCGGGACAGGGACATTCAGTACTTC. It codes for CAAQARDRDIQYF.